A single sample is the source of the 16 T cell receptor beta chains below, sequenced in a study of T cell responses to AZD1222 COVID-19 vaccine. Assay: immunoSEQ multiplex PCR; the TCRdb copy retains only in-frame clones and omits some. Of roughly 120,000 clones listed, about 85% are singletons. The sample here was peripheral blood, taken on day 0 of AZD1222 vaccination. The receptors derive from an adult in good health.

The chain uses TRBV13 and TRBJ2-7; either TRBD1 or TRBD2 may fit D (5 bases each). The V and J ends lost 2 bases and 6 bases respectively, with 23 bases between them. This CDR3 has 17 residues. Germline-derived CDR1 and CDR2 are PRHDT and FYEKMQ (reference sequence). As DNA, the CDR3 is TGTGCCAGCAGCTTATCCCTCTTCGTCGGGACCGAGGGCGAGCAGTACTTC. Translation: CASSLSLFVGTEGEQYF.

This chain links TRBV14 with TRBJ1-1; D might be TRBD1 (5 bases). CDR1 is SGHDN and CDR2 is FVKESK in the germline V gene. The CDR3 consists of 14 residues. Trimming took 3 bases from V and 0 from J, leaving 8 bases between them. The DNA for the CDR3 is TGTGCCAGCAGCCATCCGGGACTGAACACTGAAGCTTTCTTT. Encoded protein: CASSHPGLNTEAFF. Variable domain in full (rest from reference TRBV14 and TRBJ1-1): EAGVTQFPSHSVIEKGQTVTLRCDPISGHDNLYWYRRVMGKEIKFLLHFVKESKQDESGMPNNRFLAERTGGTYSTLKVQPAELEDSGVYFCASSHPGLNTEAFFGQGTRLTVV.

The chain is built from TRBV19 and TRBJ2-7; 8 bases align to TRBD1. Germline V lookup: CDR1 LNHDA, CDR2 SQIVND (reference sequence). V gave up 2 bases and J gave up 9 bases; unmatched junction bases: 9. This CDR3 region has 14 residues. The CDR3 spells CASSIPRAGGRQYF. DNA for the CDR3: TGTGCCAGTAGTATACCCCGGGCAGGGGGCAGGCAGTACTTC.

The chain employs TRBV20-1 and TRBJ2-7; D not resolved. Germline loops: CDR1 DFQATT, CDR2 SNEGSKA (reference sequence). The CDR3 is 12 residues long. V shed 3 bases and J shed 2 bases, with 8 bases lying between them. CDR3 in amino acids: CSASGQTYEQYF. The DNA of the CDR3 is TGCAGTGCTAGTGGTCAGACCTACGAGCAGTACTTC.

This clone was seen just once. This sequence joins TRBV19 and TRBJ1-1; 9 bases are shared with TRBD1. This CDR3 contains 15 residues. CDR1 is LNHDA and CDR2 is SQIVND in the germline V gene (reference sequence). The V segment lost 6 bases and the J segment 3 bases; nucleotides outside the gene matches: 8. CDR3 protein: CASRHGGQGYTEAFF. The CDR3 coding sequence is TGTGCCAGTAGGCATGGGGGACAGGGTTACACTGAAGCTTTCTTT.

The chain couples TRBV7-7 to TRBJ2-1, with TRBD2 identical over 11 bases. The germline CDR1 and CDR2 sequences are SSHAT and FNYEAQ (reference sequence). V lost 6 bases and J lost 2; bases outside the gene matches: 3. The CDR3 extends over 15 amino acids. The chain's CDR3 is CASSPLAGAYNEQFF. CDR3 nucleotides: TGTGCCAGCAGTCCACTAGCGGGAGCCTACAATGAGCAGTTCTTC.

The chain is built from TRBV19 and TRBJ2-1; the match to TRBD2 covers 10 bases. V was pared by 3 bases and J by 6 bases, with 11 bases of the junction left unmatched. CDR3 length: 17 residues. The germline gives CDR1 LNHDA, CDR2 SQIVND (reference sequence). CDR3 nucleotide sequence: TGTGCCAGTAGTATGTGGGCTAGCGGGGGCTCGGGCAATGAGCAGTTCTTC. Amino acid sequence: CASSMWASGGSGNEQFF.

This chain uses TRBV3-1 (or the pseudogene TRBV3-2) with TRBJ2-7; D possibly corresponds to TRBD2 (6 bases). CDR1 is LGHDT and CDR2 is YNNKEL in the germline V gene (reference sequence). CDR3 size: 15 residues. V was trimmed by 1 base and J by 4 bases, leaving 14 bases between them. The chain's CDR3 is CASSQGRGALYEQYF. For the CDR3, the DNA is TGTGCCAGCAGCCAAGGGCGGGGCGCTCTATACGAGCAGTACTTC.

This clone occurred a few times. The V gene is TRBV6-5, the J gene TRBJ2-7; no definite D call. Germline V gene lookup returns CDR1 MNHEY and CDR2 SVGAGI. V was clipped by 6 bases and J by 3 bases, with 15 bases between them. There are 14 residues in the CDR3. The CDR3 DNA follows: TGTGCCAGCAGCGACCGTAACCACAACTACGAGCAGTACTTC. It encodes CASSDRNHNYEQYF.

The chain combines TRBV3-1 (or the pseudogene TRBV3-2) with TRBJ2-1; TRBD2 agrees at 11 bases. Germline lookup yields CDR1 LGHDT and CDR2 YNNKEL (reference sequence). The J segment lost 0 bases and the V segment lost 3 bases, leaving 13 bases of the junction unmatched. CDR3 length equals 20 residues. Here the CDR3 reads CASSHPVWLAGGSSYNEQFF. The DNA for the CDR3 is TGTGCCAGCAGCCATCCGGTCTGGCTAGCGGGGGGAAGCTCCTACAATGAGCAGTTCTTC.

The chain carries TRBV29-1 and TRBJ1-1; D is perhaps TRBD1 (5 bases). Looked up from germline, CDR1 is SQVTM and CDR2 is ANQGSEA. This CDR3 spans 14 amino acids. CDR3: CRVLGAGENTEAFF. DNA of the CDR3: TGCAGGGTCTTAGGGGCCGGTGAGAACACTGAAGCTTTCTTT.

CDR3 amino acids: CASSGGRGSGREFF. The CDR3 DNA is TGTGCCAGTAGTGGTGGTAGAGGTAGCGGGAGGGAGTTCTTC. This rearrangement joins TRBV19 to TRBJ2-1; 11 bases fit TRBD2. CDR3 length: 14 amino acids. The germline V gene has CDR1 LNHDA and CDR2 SQIVND (reference sequence). V was clipped by 5 bases and J by 14 bases; unmatched bases: 11.

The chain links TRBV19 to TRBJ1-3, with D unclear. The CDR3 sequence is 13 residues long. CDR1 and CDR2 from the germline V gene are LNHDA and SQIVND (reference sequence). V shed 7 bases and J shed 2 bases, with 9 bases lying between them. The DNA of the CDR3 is TGTGCCAGTATTCGGTCTCCTGGAAACACCATATATTTT. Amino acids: CASIRSPGNTIYF.

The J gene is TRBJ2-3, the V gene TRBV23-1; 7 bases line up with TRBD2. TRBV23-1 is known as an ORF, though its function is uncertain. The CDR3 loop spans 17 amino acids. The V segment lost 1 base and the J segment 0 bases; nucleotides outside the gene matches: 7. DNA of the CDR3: TGCGCCAGCAGTCAATTGCTTCGGGACTACAGCACAGATACGCAGTATTTT. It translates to CASSQLLRDYSTDTQYF.

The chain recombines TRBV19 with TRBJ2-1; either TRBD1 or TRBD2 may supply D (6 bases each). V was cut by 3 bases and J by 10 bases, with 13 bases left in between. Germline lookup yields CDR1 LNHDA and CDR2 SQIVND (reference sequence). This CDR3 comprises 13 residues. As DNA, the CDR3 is TGTGCCAGTAGTATCATGGGGGCGGGGGAGCAGTTCTTC. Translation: CASSIMGAGEQFF.

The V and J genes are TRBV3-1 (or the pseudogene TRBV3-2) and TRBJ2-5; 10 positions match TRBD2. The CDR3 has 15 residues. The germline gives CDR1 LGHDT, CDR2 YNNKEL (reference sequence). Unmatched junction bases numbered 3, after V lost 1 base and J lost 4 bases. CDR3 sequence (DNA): TGTGCCAGCAGCCAAGGGACTAGCGGTGCAGAGACCCAGTACTTC. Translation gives CASSQGTSGAETQYF.